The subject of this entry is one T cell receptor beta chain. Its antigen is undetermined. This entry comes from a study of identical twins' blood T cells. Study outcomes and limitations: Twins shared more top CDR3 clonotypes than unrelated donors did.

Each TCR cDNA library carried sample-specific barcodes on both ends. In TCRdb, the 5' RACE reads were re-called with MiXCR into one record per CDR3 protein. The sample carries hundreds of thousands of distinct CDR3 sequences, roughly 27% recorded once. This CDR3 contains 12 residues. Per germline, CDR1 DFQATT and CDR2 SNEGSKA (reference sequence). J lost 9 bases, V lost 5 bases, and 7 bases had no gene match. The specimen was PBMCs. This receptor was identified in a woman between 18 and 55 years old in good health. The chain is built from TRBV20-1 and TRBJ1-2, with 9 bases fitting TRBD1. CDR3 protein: CSAWGQGLSYTF. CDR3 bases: TGCAGTGCTTGGGGACAGGGCTTAAGCTACACCTTC.